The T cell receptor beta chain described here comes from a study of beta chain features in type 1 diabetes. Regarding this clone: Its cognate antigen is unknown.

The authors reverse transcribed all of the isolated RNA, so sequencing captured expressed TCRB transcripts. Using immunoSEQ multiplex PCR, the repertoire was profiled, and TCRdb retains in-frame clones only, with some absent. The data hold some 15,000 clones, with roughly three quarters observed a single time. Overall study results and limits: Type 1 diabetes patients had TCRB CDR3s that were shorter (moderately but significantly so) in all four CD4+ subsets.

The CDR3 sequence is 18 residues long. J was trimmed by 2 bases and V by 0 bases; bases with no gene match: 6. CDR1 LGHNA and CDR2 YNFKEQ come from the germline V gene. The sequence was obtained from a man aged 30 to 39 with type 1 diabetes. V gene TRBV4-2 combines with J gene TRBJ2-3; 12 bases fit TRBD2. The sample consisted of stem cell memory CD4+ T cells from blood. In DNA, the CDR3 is TGTGCCAGCAGCCAAGACCTTCGACTAGCGGGGGTCACAGATACGCAGTATTTT. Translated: CASSQDLRLAGVTDTQYF.